The present T cell receptor beta chain was sequenced within a study of shared T cell receptors in the human thymus (dated by TCRdb to about 2021). With respect to the entire study: The study examined how the human thymus generates shared, self-reactive T-cell receptor alpha chains.

Libraries were prepared through the immunoSEQ multiplex PCR assay. TCRdb retrieved this table from immuneACCESS and kept in-frame rearrangements only. Not all clones are present; in checked studies, unresolved V genes account for under half, and no reason is known for the remainder. The sample has hundreds of thousands of clones on record, 80% to 90% of them singletons. Of the sample, roughly 0.0094% is held by the ten largest clones. Spanning cysteine to phenylalanine, the CDR3 consists of 15 amino acids. This entry keeps only the CDR3 DNA: 45 bases, framed from base 1. The CDR1 and CDR2 encoded by the germline V gene are SGHAT and FQNNGV. V loses 5 bases of germline sequence and J loses 0 bases, and the interval between the two ends is 10 bases. For this clone: What antigen it recognizes has not been identified. One base away there is no much larger clone; base qualities are not given.

These data also formed part of another study, on human thymus T cells. The second source states: In Finland, the donors were immunologically healthy infants who were having open corrective cardiac surgery for congenital heart defects. The thymus tissue came from surgical resects taken out during corrective cardiac surgery. Both the thymic and the peripheral blood repertoires appeared to show biased V and J gene segment usage. According to the related research, thymic TCR repertoires were highly overlapping among unrelated individuals. The study used under ten infant thymus samples plus four related peripheral blood samples to characterize TCR alpha and beta repertoires. The cohort included six male and two female infants, with donor ages spanning 7 to 244 days. After being mechanically released from the tissue, thymocytes were kept at -70 degrees C in pellets of about 9-32 million cells. Genomic DNA was extracted from frozen cell pellets with a QIAsymphony instrument. The immunoSEQ multiplex PCR assay was used to amplify the TCRB and TCRAD loci from a standardized amount of quality-controlled genomic DNA. Amplicons spanned the V(D)J region at a length sufficient to cover the CDR3 and identify V and J genes. The amplicons were sequenced on an Illumina platform via the commercial immunoSEQ service. Primer bias and sequencing errors were corrected using previously described methods, and TCRAD and TCRB definitions followed the IMGT database. immunoSEQ Analyzer 3.0 and VDJTools were used for repertoire analysis, which covered basic statistics, V/J segment usage, diversity estimates, rarefaction and pairwise overlap. Chao1, ChaoE, Efron-Thisted, Shannon and inverse Simpson indices were used to estimate diversity, which was also estimated on datasets down-sampled to the smallest sample. For repertoire overlap, CDR3 nucleotide sequence, V gene and J gene had to match strictly, and clustering was done by Jaccard-based multidimensional scaling. Thymus samples yielded on average roughly 810,000 unique TCRB clonotypes, compared with some 89,000 from blood samples.

The clonotype was recovered from a boy less than two years old with a congenital heart defect. Donor details come from another sample of the same person, matched by shared clones. The chain was built from TRBV11-2 and TRBJ1-4, with no confident D gene call. The source material was thymocytes. The CDR3: CASSPRRATNEKLFF. The DNA sequence reads TGTGCCAGCAGCCCCAGACGGGCAACTAATGAAAAACTGTTTTTT.